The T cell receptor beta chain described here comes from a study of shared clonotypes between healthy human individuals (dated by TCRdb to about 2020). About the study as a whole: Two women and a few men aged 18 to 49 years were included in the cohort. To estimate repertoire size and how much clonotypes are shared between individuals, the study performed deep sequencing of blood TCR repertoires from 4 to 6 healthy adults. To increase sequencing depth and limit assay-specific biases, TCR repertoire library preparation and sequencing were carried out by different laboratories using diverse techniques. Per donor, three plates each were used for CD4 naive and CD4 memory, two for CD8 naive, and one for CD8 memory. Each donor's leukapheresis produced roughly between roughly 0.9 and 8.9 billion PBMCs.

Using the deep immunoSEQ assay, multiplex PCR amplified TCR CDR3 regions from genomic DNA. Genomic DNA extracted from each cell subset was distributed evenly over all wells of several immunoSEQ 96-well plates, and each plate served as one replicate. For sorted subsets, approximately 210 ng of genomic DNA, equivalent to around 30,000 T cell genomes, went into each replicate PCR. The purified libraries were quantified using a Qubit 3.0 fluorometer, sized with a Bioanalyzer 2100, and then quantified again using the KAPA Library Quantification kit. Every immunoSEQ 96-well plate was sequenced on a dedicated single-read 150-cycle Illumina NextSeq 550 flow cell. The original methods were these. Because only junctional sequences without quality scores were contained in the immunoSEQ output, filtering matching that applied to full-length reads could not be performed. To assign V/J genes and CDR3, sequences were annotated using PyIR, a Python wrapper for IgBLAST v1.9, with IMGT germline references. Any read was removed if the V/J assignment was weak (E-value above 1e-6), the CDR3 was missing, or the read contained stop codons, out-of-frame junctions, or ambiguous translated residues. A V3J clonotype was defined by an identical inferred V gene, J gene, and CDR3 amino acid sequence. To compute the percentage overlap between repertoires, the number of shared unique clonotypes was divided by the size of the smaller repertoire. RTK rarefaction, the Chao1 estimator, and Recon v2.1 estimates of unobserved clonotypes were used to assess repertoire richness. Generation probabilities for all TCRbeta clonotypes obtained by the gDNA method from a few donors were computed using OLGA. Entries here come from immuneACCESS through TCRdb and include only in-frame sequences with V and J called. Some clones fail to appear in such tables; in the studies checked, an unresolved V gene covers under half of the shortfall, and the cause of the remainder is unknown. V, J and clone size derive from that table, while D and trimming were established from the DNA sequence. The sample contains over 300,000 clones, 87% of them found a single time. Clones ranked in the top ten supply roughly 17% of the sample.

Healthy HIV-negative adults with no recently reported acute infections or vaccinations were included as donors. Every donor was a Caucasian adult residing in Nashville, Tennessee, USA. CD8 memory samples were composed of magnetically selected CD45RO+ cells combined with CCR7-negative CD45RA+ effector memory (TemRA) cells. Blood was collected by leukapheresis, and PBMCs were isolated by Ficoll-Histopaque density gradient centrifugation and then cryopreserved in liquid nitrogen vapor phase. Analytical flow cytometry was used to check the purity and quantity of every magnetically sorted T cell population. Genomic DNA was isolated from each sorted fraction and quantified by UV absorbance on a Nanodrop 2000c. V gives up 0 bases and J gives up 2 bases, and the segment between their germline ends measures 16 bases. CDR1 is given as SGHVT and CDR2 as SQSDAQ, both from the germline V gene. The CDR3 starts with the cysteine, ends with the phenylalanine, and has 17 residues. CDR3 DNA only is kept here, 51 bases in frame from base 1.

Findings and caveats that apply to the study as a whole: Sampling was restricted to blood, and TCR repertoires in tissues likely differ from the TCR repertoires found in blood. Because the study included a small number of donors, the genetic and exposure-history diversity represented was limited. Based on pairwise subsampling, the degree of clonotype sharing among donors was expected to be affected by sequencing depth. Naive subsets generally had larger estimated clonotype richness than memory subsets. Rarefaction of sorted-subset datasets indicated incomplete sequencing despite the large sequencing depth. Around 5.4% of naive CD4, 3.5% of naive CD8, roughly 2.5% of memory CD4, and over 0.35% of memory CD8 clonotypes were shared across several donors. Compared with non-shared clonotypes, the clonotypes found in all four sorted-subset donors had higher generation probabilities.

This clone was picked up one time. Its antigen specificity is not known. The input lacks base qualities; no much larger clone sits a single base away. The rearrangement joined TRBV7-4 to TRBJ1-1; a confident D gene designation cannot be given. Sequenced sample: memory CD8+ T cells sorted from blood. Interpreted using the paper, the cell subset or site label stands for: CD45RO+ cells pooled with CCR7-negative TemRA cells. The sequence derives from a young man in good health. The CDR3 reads CASSLARSRGSNTEAFF. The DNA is TGTGCCAGCAGCTTAGCCCGCTCCAGAGGGAGTAACACTGAAGCTTTCTTT.